The rows below give T cell receptor beta chains drawn from one sample of a study of beta chain features in type 1 diabetes. Using immunoSEQ multiplex PCR, the repertoire was profiled, and TCRdb retains in-frame clones only, with some absent. The sample lists approximately 250,000 clones; roughly 11% were seen once. The sample consisted of naive CD4+ T cells from blood. Source of these receptors: a man aged 25 to 40 with type 1 diabetes. CDR3s leave out the opening cysteine and the closing phenylalanine or tryptophan.

>12|TRBV10-3
AISESGNHQPQH
>12|TRBV18
ASSPVEAGNTIY
>13|TRBV4-3
ASSQDSGGNYGYT
>11|TRBV19
ASSIGKNTEAF
>13|TRBV5-6
ASSSTGSSYNEQF
>12|TRBV5-1
ASNPGTGGAEQY
>11|TRBV2
ASSRRAPDEQF
>14|TRBV5-6
ASSLEVAGLYNEQF
>11|TRBV11-2
ASSRPVYTEAF
>13|TRBV28
ASSSDRGFSHEQF